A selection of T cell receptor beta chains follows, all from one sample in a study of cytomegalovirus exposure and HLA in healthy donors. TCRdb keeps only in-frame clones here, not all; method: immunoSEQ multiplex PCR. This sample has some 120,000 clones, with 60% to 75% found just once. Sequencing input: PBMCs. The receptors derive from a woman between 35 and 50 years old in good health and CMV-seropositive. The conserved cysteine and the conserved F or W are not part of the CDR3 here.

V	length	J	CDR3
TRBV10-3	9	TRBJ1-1	AISEYRGLL
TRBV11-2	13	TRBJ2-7	ASSLGTSGSYEQY
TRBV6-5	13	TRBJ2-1	ASSKTPGLANEQF
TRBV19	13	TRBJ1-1	ASSARQRHYTEAF
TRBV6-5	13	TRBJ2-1	ASSPRGANYNEQF
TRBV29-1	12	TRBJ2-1	SSNRQGPYNEQF
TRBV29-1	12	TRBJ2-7	SVLGLAGSYEQY
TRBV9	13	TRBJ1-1	ASSVGGQLNTEAF
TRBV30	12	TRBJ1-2	ACRVGGGFRGYT
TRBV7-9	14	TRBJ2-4	ASSLAGDRATYIQY
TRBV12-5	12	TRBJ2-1	ASGASGGTNEQF
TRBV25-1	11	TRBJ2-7	ATTMTGVYEQY
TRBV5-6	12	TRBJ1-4	ASSTGTYNEKLF
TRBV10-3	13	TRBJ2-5	AISATGVGVETQY
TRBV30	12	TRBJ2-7	AWRDRQVGYEQY
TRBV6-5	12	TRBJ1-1	ASSYGMANTEAF
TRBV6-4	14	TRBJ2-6	ASSPKTGSGANVLT
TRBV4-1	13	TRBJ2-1	ASSQGQGGRVEQF
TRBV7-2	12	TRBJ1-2	ASSLGQVDYGYT
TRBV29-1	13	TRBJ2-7	SVYGLAVYSYEQY
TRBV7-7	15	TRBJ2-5	ASSPTPSGRAGETQY
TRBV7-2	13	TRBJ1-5	ASSLVTGEGQPQH
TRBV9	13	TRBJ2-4	ASSVEGQGIGIQY
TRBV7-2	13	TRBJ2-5	ASSRDRGLQETQY
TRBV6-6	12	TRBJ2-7	ASSYSASSYEQY
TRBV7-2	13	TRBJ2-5	ASSFSETGQETQY
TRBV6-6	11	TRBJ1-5	ASSLDRGQPQH
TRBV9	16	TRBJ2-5	ASSVAASGTLYQETQY
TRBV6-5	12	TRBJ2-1	ASSWSLAYNEQF
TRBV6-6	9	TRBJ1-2	ASSYSEEYT
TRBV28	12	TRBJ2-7	ASSSGRAPYEQY
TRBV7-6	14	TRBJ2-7	ASSLEGGSERYEQY
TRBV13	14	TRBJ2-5	ASSPRLAGLQETQY
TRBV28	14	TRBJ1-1	ASSLLLSTGNTEAF
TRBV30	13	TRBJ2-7	AWSLLAGVTYEQY
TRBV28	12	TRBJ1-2	ASSLSGGDYGYT
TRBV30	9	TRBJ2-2	AWRGDGELF
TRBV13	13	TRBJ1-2	ASSPRQVPHYGYT
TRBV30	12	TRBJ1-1	AWNPGQGHTEAF
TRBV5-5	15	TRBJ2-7	ASNSRPSGTGGYEQY
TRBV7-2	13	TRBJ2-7	ASSLVAGGSYEQY
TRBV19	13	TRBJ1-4	ASLPSTGGPEKLF
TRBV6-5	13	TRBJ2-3	ASTLAGGHTDTQY
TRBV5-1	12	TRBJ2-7	ASSSDSTTYEQY
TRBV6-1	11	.	ASSEARSYEQY
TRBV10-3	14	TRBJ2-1	AISPEGLAGYNEQF
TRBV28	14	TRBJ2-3	ASSFAGASGTDTQY
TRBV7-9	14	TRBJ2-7	ASSLGLAGGPDEQY
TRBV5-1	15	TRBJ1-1	ASSLISGTGVGTEAF